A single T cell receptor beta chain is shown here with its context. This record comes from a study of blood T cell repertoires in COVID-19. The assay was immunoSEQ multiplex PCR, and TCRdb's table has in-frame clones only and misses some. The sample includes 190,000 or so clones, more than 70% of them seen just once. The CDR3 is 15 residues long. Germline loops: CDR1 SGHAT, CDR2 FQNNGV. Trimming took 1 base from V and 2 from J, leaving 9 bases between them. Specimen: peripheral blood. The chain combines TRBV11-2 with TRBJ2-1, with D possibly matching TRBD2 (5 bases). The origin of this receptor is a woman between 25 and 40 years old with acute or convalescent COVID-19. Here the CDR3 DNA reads TGTGCCAGCAGCTTAGCGGCTAGCACCTACAATGAGCAGTTCTTC. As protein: CASSLAASTYNEQFF. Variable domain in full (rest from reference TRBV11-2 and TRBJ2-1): EAGVAQSPRYKIIEKRQSVAFWCNPISGHATLYWYQQILGQGPKLLIQFQNNGVVDDSQLPKDRFSAERLKGVDSTLKIQPAKLEDSAVYLCASSLAASTYNEQFFGPGTRLTVL.